This passage covers 21 T cell receptor beta chains from one sample sequenced in a study of cytomegalovirus exposure and HLA in healthy donors (dated by TCRdb to about 2017). Library construction relied on the immunoSEQ multiplex PCR assay. For the multiplex PCR, a mixture combining 60 forward primers for TCR Vbeta segments and 13 reverse primers for TCR Jbeta segments was used. TCRdb mirrors the immuneACCESS table, restricted to in-frame sequences. Some clones are absent from its copies; in checked studies, under half trace to an unresolved V gene, and the reason for the others is unknown. The sample table holds 100,000 to 150,000 clones, of which around 78% were seen once. The ten largest account for 5.5% to 8% of the sample. The sequencing sample was made of PBMCs. The receptors here all came from a woman between 40 and 55 years old in good health and CMV-seronegative.

Details on this clone: In the same sample, other DNA sequences code for this CDR3. V and J are TRBV15 and TRBJ2-2; D not certain. The CDR3 runs to 14 residues. V lost 2 bases to trimming and J lost 5 bases, with 9 bases between them. Germline CDR1 is LNHNV and CDR2 is YYDKDF (reference sequence). The DNA for the CDR3 is TGTGCCACCAGCAGATCTTCCCGGACCGGGGAGCTGTTTTTT. It encodes CATSRSSRTGELFF.

The chain combines TRBV4-2 with TRBJ2-6, with D tentatively TRBD1 (7 bases). Trimming cost V 1 base and J 1 base, with 14 bases left between them. The CDR3 spans 18 residues. The germline gives CDR1 LGHNA, CDR2 YNFKEQ. CDR3 in amino acids: CASSQVEGASSGANVLTF. Here the CDR3 DNA reads TGTGCCAGCAGCCAAGTGGAGGGGGCGAGTTCTGGGGCCAACGTCCTGACTTTC.

This clone was recorded once. The J gene is TRBJ2-1, the V gene TRBV19; D remains unclear. The CDR3 spans 12 residues. Looked up from germline, CDR1 is LNHDA and CDR2 is SQIVND (reference sequence). V was trimmed by 3 bases and J by 6 bases, leaving 6 bases between them. In nucleotides, the CDR3 is TGTGCCAGTAGTATGGGCATCAATGAGCAGTTCTTC. This sequence encodes CASSMGINEQFF.

This sequence joins TRBV4-3 and TRBJ1-5; D not certain. Looked up from germline, CDR1 is LGHNA and CDR2 is YSLEER. Trimming removed 0 bases at V and 2 bases at J, with 8 bases between. The CDR3 contains 15 residues. This chain's CDR3 is CASSQDGGGNQPQHF. The CDR3 coding sequence is TGCGCCAGCAGCCAAGATGGAGGAGGCAATCAGCCCCAGCATTTT.

The V call is TRBV5-1, the J call TRBJ1-2, with 8 positions matching TRBD1. Germline V gene sequence: CDR1 SGHRS, CDR2 YFSETQ. V trimming: 0 bases; J trimming: 2 bases; junction bases outside the gene matches: 3. The CDR3 has 15 amino acids. The chain's CDR3 is CASSLGGQVNYGYTF. For the CDR3, the DNA is TGCGCCAGCAGCTTGGGGGGACAGGTAAACTATGGCTACACCTTC.

Here the CDR3 DNA reads TGTGCCAGCAGCTTAGACGGAAGCCTAGCCTACGAGCAGTACTTC. It translates to CASSLDGSLAYEQYF. The genes are TRBV7-2 and TRBJ2-7, with D unresolved. The CDR3 length is 15 residues. CDR1 SGHTA and CDR2 FQGNSA come from the germline V gene. V was shortened by 1 base and J by 2 bases, with 12 bases between the two germline ends.

For the CDR3, the DNA is TGTGCCAGCAGCTATCCGGGACAGAACCTTGGTGGCAGTCAGTACTTC. Amino acid sequence: CASSYPGQNLGGSQYF. The V and J genes are TRBV5-5 and TRBJ2-4, with 7 bases lining up with TRBD1. V dropped 3 bases and J dropped 12; count of bases not matched to a gene: 18. This CDR3 comprises 16 residues. Per the germline V gene, CDR1 is SGHKS and CDR2 is YYEKEE (reference sequence).

This chain joins TRBV10-3 and TRBJ2-1; 8 positions agree with TRBD1. Trimming at V came to 0 bases and at J to 4 bases, leaving 20 bases not matched to a gene. Germline assignment: CDR1 ENHRY and CDR2 SYGVKD. This CDR3 has 21 amino acids. For the CDR3, the DNA is TGTGCCATCAGTGAGTCGAGGACCGTTCCCAGGGGGCCAAAACCATACAATGAGCAGTTCTTC. It is translated as CAISESRTVPRGPKPYNEQFF.

The rearrangement uses TRBV5-6 and TRBJ1-4; possible D gene TRBD1, 5 bases. Trimming stripped 1 base from V and 8 bases from J, with 15 bases between. The germline CDR1 and CDR2 sequences are SGHDT and YYEEEE. The CDR3 contains 15 residues. The CDR3 is CASSLSVGGGEKLFF. CDR3 bases: TGTGCCAGCAGCTTGTCCGTTGGTGGGGGGGAAAAACTGTTTTTT.

The chain is built from TRBV11-2 and TRBJ2-1; 10 bases match TRBD2. Trimming at V came to 0 bases and at J to 12 bases, leaving 2 bases not matched to a gene. CDR3 length: 13 amino acids. Germline assignment: CDR1 SGHAT and CDR2 FQNNGV. The CDR3 DNA reads TGTGCCAGCAGCTTAGAACCTAGCGGGAGGCAGTTCTTC. Residues: CASSLEPSGRQFF. Full variable domain (rest looked up from reference TRBV11-2 and TRBJ2-1): EAGVAQSPRYKIIEKRQSVAFWCNPISGHATLYWYQQILGQGPKLLIQFQNNGVVDDSQLPKDRFSAERLKGVDSTLKIQPAKLEDSAVYLCASSLEPSGRQFFGPGTRLTVL.

V and J are TRBV6-6 and TRBJ1-2, with D possibly matching TRBD1 (6 bases). V was shortened by 0 bases and J by 6 bases, with 14 bases between the two germline ends. The CDR3 has 15 amino acids. CDR1 is MNHNY and CDR2 is SVGAGI in the germline V gene (reference sequence). In DNA, the CDR3 is TGTGCCAGCAGTTACTCGATGGGTGGGGGCGATGGCTACACCTTC. The encoded protein is CASSYSMGGGDGYTF.

Only one count was recorded for this clone. The genes are TRBV19 and TRBJ2-5; 8 nucleotides agree with TRBD2. The J segment lost 6 bases and the V segment lost 6 bases, leaving 12 bases of the junction unmatched. CDR1 and CDR2 from the germline V gene are LNHDA and SQIVND (reference sequence). The CDR3 consists of 15 residues. The CDR3: CASRDASGSLKTQYF. CDR3 in DNA: TGTGCCAGTAGAGACGCGAGCGGGAGCCTGAAGACCCAGTACTTC.

This clone occurred once. The rearrangement uses TRBV10-3 and TRBJ2-1; D gene uncertain. From germline, CDR1 is ENHRY and CDR2 SYGVKD. V was pared by 4 bases and J by 6 bases, with 13 bases between. The CDR3 is 14 amino acids. This chain's CDR3 is CAISVTGATNEQFF. The CDR3 DNA reads TGTGCCATCAGTGTAACGGGTGCCACCAATGAGCAGTTCTTC.

This sequence joins TRBV6-1 and TRBJ2-1, with D perhaps TRBD2 (5 bases). The germline V gene encodes CDR1 MNHNS and CDR2 SASEGT. Trimming removed 8 bases at V and 7 bases at J, with 9 bases between. CDR3 length equals 11 residues. In DNA form, the CDR3 reads TGTGCCAGCGGGAGCCCGAATGAGCAGTTCTTC. Translated, it gives CASGSPNEQFF.

The CDR3 region has the DNA TGTGCCATCACCTCCAGGGACTCCTATAATTCACCCCTCCACTTT. Translated: CAITSRDSYNSPLHF. The chain combines TRBV10-3 with TRBJ1-6; possible D gene TRBD1, 5 bases. V lost 7 bases and J 0 bases, leaving 10 bases between the germline ends. Germline CDR1 reads ENHRY; CDR2 reads SYGVKD. This CDR3 contains 15 residues.

The J gene is TRBJ2-7, the V gene TRBV27; 8 nucleotides align to TRBD2. Germline V gene sequence: CDR1 MNHEY, CDR2 SMNVEV (reference sequence). The CDR3 length is 15 residues. Trimming took 5 bases from V and 2 from J; bases not matched to a gene: 8. As DNA, the CDR3 is TGTGCCAGCAGTCTCCGGCCCGGGAGGGCCTACGAGCAGTACTTC. Translation gives CASSLRPGRAYEQYF.

V and J are TRBV11-3 and TRBJ2-5; D perhaps matches TRBD2 (6 bases). With 5 bases removed from V and 5 bases from J, the gap between germline ends came to 12 bases. Germline V gene sequence: CDR1 SGHNT, CDR2 YENEEA. This CDR3 is 13 amino acids long. CDR3 in amino acids: CASSLRGSETQYF. In DNA, the CDR3 is TGTGCCAGCAGCCTGCGGGGTTCGGAGACCCAGTACTTC.

The J gene is TRBJ2-3, the V gene TRBV6-5; D perhaps matches TRBD2 (6 bases). Trimming cost V 6 bases and J 6 bases, with 19 bases left between them. The V gene's germline CDR1 is MNHEY and CDR2 SVGAGI. This CDR3 has 15 amino acids. The CDR3 DNA reads TGTGCCAGCAGCGGCGTTGGGACTGCGCAGGATACGCAGTATTTT. Translated, it gives CASSGVGTAQDTQYF.

The CDR3 reads CASSPSGADTQYF. CDR3 DNA: TGTGCCAGCTCACCCTCAGGGGCAGATACGCAGTATTTT. V and J are TRBV18 and TRBJ2-3, with a possible D match to TRBD1 (6 bases). This CDR3 is built from 13 residues. In germline, CDR1 is KGHSH, CDR2 LQKENI. V lost 3 bases and J 4 bases, leaving 8 bases between the germline ends.

The CDR3 sequence: CATGTGQAKNIQYF. The CDR3 DNA is TGTGCCACCGGGACAGGTCAAGCCAAAAACATTCAGTACTTC. This chain connects TRBV28 to TRBJ2-4, with 8 bases identical to TRBD1. Germline lookup yields CDR1 MDHEN and CDR2 SYDVKM. This CDR3 is built from 14 residues. V shed 10 bases and J 0 bases; nucleotides not matched to a gene: 5.

The chain uses TRBV19 and TRBJ1-1; TRBD1 matches at 7 bases. The CDR3 contains 13 residues. Per the germline V gene, CDR1 is LNHDA and CDR2 is SQIVND (reference sequence). The V and J ends lost 6 bases and 3 bases, in that order; junction bases with no gene match: 4. The CDR3 sequence is CASSIQGYTEAFF. CDR3 DNA sequence: TGTGCCAGTAGCATACAGGGGTACACTGAAGCTTTCTTT.